This T cell receptor (beta chain) was sequenced in a study of shared clonotypes between healthy human individuals. The study's findings and limits: Clonotypes shared by all four donors outscored non-shared clonotypes in generation probability. Rarefaction indicated that sorted-subset sequencing remained incomplete although depth was large.

Libraries were prepared by immunoSEQ multiplex PCR; TCRdb keeps only in-frame clonotypes and omits some of them. The table shows some 2,000,000 clones, with 85% to 95% occurring only once. Remarks on this clone: What it binds is unknown.

The CDR3 is 13 amino acids. CDR1 is LNHNV, CDR2 YYDKDF, per germline (reference sequence). Between the trimmed V and J ends, which lost 0 bases and 5 bases, there was a span of 7 bases. This receptor was obtained from a man in his late teens or twenties in good health. The sample consisted of naive CD4+ T cells sorted from blood. The subset denotes: CD45RA+ positively selected. The J gene is TRBJ2-5, the V gene TRBV15; D gene ambiguous. CDR3 sequence: CATSRDLVETQYF. DNA for the CDR3: TGTGCCACCAGCAGAGACCTTGTTGAGACCCAGTACTTC.